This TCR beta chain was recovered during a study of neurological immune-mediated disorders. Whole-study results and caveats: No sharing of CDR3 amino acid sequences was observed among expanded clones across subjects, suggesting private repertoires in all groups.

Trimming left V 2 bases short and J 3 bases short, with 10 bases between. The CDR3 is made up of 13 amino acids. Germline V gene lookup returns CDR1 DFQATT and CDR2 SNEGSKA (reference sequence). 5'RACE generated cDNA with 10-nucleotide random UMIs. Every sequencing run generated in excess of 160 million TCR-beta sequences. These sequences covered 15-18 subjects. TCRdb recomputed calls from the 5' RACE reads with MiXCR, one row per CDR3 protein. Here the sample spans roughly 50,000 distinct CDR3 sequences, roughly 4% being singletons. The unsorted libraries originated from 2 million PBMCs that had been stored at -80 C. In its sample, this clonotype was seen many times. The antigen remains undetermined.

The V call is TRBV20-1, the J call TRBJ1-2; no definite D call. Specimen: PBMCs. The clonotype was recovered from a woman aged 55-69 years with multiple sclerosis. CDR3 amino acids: CSARRMRDYGYTF. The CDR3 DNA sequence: TGCAGTGCTAGACGGATGAGGGACTATGGCTACACCTTC.